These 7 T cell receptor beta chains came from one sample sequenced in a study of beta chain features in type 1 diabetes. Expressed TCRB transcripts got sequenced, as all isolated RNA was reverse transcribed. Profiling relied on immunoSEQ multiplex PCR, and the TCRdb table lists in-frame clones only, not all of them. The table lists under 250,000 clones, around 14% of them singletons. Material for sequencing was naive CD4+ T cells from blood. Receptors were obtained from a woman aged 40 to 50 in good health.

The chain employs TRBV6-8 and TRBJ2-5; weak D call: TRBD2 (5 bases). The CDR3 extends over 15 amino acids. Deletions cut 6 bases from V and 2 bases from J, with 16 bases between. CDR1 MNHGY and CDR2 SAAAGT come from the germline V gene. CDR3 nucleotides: TGTGCCAGCAGAAGGAGGACGGAACCACAAGAGACCCAGTACTTC. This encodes CASRRRTEPQETQYF.

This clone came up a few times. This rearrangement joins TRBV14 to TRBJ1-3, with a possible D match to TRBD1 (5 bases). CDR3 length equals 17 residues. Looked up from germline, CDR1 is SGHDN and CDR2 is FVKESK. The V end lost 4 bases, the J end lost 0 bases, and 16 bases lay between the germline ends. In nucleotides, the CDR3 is TGTGCCAGCAGCCCCGTGGGAGGGGCGATCTCTGGAAACACCATATATTTT. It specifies CASSPVGGAISGNTIYF.

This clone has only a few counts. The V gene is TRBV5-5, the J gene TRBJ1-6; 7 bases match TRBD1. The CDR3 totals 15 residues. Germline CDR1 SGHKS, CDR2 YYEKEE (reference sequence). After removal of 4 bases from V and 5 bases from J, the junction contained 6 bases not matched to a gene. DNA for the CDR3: TGTGCCAGCAGCGCCCGGGACAGAGATAATTCACCCCTCCACTTT. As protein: CASSARDRDNSPLHF. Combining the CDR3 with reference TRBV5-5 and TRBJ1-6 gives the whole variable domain DAGVTQSPTHLIKTRGQQVTLRCSPISGHKSVSWYQQVLGQGPQFIFQYYEKEERGRGNFPDRFSARQFPNYSSELNVNALLLGDSALYLCASSARDRDNSPLHFGNGTRLTVT.

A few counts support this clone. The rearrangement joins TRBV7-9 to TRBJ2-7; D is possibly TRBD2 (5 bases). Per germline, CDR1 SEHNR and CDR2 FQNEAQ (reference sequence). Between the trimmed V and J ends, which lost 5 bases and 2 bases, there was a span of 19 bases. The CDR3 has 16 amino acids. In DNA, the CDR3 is TGTGCCAGCAGCCCCGCGGGCATTCGCAGCACCTACGAGCAGTACTTC. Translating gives CASSPAGIRSTYEQYF.

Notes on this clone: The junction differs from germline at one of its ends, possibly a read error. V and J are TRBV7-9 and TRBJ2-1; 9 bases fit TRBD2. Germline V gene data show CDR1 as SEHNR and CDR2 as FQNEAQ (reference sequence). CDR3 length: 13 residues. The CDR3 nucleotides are TGTGCCACCAGCGGGGGGACCTACAATGAGCAGTTCTTC. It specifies CATSGGTYNEQFF.

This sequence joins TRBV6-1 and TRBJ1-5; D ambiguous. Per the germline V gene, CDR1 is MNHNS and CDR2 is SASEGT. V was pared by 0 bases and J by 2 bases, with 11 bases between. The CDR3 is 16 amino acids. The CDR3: CASSEARGFGNQPQHF. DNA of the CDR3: TGTGCCAGCAGTGAAGCACGAGGGTTTGGCAATCAGCCCCAGCATTTT.

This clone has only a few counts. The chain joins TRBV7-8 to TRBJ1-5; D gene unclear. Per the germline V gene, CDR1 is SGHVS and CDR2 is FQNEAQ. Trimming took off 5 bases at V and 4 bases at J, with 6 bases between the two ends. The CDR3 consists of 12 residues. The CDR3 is CASSKRNQPQHF. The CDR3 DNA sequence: TGTGCCAGCAGCAAACGGAATCAGCCCCAGCATTTT.